The 13 T cell receptor beta chains given below trace back to one sample, sequenced in a study of blood T cells in healthy people across ages. Together with a sample-barcoded 5' primer, a J-beta primer mix was included in a second PCR lasting about 7 to 11 cycles. TCRdb used MiXCR to reprocess the 5' RACE reads, holding one entry per CDR3 protein. The repertoire holds over 600,000 distinct CDR3 sequences, with about 45% as singletons. Sequenced material: blood. All receptors derive from a man older than 75 in good health.

The chain employs TRBV29-1 and TRBJ1-2; possibly TRBD1 for D (5 bases). Per the germline V gene, CDR1 is SQVTM and CDR2 is ANQGSEA. CDR3 length: 13 amino acids. Trimming left V 7 bases short and J 4 bases short, with 16 bases between. DNA for the CDR3: TGCAGCGCCCAGCGGGACGGGAGCTATGGCTACACCTTC. This translates into CSAQRDGSYGYTF.

Concerning this clonotype itself: The junction differs from germline at one of its ends, possibly a read error. The chain employs TRBV10-3 and TRBJ1-5; D gene ambiguous. CDR1 and CDR2 from the germline V gene are ENHRY and SYGVKD. This CDR3 region has 13 residues. In DNA, the CDR3 is TGTGCCGTCAGTGACTATAGCAATCAGCCCCAGCATTTT. Encoded protein: CAVSDYSNQPQHF.

The chain links TRBV11-2 to TRBJ2-4; tentatively, D is TRBD2 (5 bases). The CDR3 runs 14 residues. Trimming removed 1 base at V and 5 bases at J, with 9 bases between. Germline CDR1 is SGHAT and CDR2 is FQNNGV. The CDR3 bases are TGTGCCAGCAGCTTAGCGGGAAGGGAAAACATTCAGTACTTC. This sequence encodes CASSLAGRENIQYF. The entire variable domain, with the rest obtained from reference TRBV11-2 and TRBJ2-4, is as follows: EAGVAQSPRYKIIEKRQSVAFWCNPISGHATLYWYQQILGQGPKLLIQFQNNGVVDDSQLPKDRFSAERLKGVDSTLKIQPAKLEDSAVYLCASSLAGRENIQYFGAGTRLSVL.

This chain joins TRBV5-1 and TRBJ2-7; TRBD1 matches at 11 bases. After removal of 3 bases from V and 6 bases from J, the junction contained 8 bases not matched to a gene. The germline V gene has CDR1 SGHRS and CDR2 YFSETQ. The CDR3 runs 15 residues. CDR3 coding DNA: TGCGCCAGCAGCTCATCTACCGGGACAGGGGGCGAGCAGTACTTC. It codes for CASSSSTGTGGEQYF.

The rearrangement links TRBV11-2 to TRBJ2-5, with 9 bases lining up with TRBD2. The CDR3 is 14 residues long. CDR1 and CDR2 (germline): SGHAT, FQNNGV. V shed 2 bases, J shed 5 bases, and the junction held 3 bases outside the gene matches. This CDR3 is CASSLYAGGETQYF. As DNA, the CDR3 is TGTGCCAGCAGCTTATATGCGGGAGGGGAGACCCAGTACTTC.

V is TRBV5-1 and J is TRBJ1-2; D might be TRBD1 (5 bases). V was cut by 0 bases and J by 4 bases, with 13 bases left in between. The CDR3 runs 15 residues. Germline-derived CDR1 and CDR2 are SGHRS and YFSETQ. The CDR3 DNA reads as TGCGCCAGCAGCTTGGCAGGGCAGGTCGGCTATGGCTACACCTTC. Its protein product is CASSLAGQVGYGYTF.

This clonotype was detected a few times. V is TRBV7-9 and J is TRBJ2-1, with a weak D call TRBD1 (6 bases). The CDR3 loop spans 14 amino acids. In germline, CDR1 is SEHNR, CDR2 FQNEAQ (reference sequence). V was cut by 5 bases and J by 5 bases, with 13 bases left in between. CDR3 sequence (DNA): TGTGCCAGCAGCCGCCGGGACACCAACAATGAGCAGTTCTTC. Encoded protein: CASSRRDTNNEQFF.

The chain combines TRBV12-3 or TRBV12-4 with TRBJ2-3; 7 bases align to TRBD2. J lost 4 bases, V lost 2 bases, and 6 bases had no gene match. This CDR3 comprises 15 residues. The CDR3 protein is CASSLTRGVPDTQYF. The CDR3 bases are TGTGCCAGCAGTTTAACCCGGGGGGTCCCAGATACGCAGTATTTT.

The V call is TRBV6-5, the J call TRBJ2-3; D remains ambiguous. Trimming removed 7 bases from V and 0 bases from J, with 11 bases in between. The length of the CDR3 is 14 residues. CDR1 MNHEY and CDR2 SVGAGI come from the germline V gene. CDR3 sequence reads: CASKARPSTDTQYF. CDR3 DNA sequence: TGTGCCAGCAAGGCGAGACCTAGCACAGATACGCAGTATTTT.

The sample holds many counts of this clonotype. A read error is possible here, since a much larger clone lies one base away. CDR3 sequence: CASDKRECSGANVLTF. In DNA form, the CDR3 reads TGTGCCAGCGATAAGCGGGAGTGCTCTGGGGCCAACGTCCTGACTTTC. The V and J genes are TRBV12-3 or TRBV12-4 and TRBJ2-6, with 8 nucleotides matching TRBD2. The CDR3 runs 16 residues. The J segment lost 0 bases and the V segment lost 8 bases, leaving 6 bases of the junction unmatched.

V is TRBV10-3 and J is TRBJ2-1, with D unclear. The J call is doubtful: the DNA matches TRBJ2-7 better. The CDR3 length is 14 residues. The germline gives CDR1 ENHRY, CDR2 SYGVKD. The CDR3 loop is CAISVGGPRNEQYF. The CDR3 nucleotides are TGTGCCATCAGTGTGGGTGGCCCCCGCAATGAGCAGTACTTC.

Notes on this clonotype: A read error may account for a junction end that differs from germline. Written as DNA, the CDR3 is TGTGCCAGCAGCGAAGAAGTCCTTCTCAGTCAGCCCCAGCATTTT. Translation: CASSEEVLLSQPQHF. The V gene is TRBV2, the J gene TRBJ1-5; no reliable D call. CDR3 length equals 15 residues. Germline V CDR1 and CDR2: SNHLY, FYNNEI.

The chain joins TRBV10-2 to TRBJ1-2; 7 nucleotides line up with TRBD1. This CDR3 region has 14 residues. Germline V gene data show CDR1 as WSHSY and CDR2 as SAAADI. Trimming at V came to 0 bases and at J to 6 bases, leaving 4 bases not matched to a gene. CDR3 in DNA: TGCGCCAGCAGTGAGTCGAGGGGGCAGGATGGCTACACCTTC. Protein: CASSESRGQDGYTF.